This T cell receptor (beta chain) came from a study of CD8 T cells in ankylosing spondylitis. This CDR3 comprises 17 residues. Germline CDR1 and CDR2: SEHNR and FQNEAQ (reference sequence). V gave up 2 bases and J gave up 7 bases, with 23 bases separating them. The sample holds a few counts of this clonotype. TCRdb analysed the 5' RACE reads with MiXCR anew, one entry per CDR3 protein. The sample includes around 120,000 distinct CDR3 sequences, about 25% seen only once; the top ten take about 12%. This clonotype was obtained from a male donor with ankylosing spondylitis. This chain joins TRBV7-9 and TRBJ2-5; D may correspond to TRBD1 or TRBD2 (5 bases each). Sequencing was carried out using synovial fluid, either unsorted or a sorted T cell fraction (not recorded which). CDR3 in amino acids: CASSLPPGRDLFGTQYF. CDR3 nucleotides: TGTGCCAGCAGCTTACCCCCGGGCAGGGACCTCTTTGGGACCCAGTACTTC.